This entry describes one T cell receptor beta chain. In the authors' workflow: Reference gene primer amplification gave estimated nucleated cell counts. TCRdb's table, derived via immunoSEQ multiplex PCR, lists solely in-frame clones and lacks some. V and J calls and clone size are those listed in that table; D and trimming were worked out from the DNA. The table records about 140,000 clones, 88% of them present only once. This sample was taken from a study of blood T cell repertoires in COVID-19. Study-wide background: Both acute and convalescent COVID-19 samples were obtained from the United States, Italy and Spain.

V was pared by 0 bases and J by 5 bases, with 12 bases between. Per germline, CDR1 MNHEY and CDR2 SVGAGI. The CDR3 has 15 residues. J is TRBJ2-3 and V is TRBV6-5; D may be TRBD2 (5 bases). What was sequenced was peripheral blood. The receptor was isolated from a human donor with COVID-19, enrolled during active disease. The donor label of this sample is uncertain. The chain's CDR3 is CASSYSYSAGDTQYF. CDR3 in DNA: TGTGCCAGCAGTTACTCTTATAGTGCGGGAGATACGCAGTATTTT.